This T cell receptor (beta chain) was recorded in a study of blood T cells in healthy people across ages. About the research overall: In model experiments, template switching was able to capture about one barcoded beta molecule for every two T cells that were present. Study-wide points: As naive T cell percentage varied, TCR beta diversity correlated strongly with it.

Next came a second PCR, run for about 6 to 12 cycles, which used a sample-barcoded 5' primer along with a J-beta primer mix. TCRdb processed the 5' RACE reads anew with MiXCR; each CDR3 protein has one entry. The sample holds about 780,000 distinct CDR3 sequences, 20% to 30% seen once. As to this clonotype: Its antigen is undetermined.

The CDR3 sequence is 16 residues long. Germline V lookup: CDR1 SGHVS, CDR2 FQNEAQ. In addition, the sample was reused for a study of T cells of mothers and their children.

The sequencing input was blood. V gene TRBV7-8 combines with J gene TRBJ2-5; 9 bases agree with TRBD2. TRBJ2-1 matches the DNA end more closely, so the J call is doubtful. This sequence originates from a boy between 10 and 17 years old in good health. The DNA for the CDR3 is TGTGCCAGCAGCTTAGTCCAAGCGGGGGGTAGGAATGAGCAGTTCTTC. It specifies CASSLVQAGGRNEQFF.